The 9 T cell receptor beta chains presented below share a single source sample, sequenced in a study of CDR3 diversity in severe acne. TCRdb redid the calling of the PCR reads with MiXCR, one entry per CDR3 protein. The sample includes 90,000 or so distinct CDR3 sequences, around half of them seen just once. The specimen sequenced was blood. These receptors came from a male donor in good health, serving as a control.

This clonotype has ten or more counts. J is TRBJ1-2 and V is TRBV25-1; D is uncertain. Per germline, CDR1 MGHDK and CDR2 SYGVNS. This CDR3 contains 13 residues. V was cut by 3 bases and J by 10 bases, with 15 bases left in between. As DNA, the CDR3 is TGTGCCAGCAGTGATCGGTCGGACTTTCACTACACCTTC. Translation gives CASSDRSDFHYTF.

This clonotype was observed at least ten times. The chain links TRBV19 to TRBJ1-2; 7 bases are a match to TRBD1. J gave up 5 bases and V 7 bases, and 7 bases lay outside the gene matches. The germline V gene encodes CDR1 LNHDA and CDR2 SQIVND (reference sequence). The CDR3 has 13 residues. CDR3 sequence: CASKEGARYGYTF. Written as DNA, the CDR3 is TGTGCCAGTAAGGAGGGGGCAAGGTATGGCTACACCTTC.

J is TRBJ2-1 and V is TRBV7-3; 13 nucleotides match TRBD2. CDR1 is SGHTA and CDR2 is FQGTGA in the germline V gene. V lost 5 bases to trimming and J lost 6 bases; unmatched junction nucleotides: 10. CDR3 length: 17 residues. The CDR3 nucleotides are TGTGCCAGCAGCCCAACTAGCGGGAGGGCGCGGTTCAATGAGCAGTTCTTC. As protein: CASSPTSGRARFNEQFF.

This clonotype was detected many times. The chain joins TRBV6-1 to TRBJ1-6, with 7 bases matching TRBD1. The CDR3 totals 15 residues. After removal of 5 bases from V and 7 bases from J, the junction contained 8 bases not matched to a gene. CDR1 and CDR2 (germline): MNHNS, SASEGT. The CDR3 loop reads CASSIRTGGNSPLHF. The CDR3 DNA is TGTGCCAGCAGTATCCGGACAGGAGGAAATTCACCCCTCCACTTT.

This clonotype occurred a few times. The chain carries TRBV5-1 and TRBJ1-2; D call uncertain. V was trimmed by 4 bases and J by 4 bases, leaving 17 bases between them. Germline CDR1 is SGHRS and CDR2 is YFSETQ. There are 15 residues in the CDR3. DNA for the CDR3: TGCGCCAGCAGCGTGGGAACAACGGAGTTCTATGGCTACACCTTC. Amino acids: CASSVGTTEFYGYTF. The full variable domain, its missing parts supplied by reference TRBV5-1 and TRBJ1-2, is KAGVTQTPRYLIKTRGQQVTLSCSPISGHRSVSWYQQTPGQGLQFLFEYFSETQRNKGNFPGRFSGRQFSNSRSEMNVSTLELGDSALYLCASSVGTTEFYGYTFGSGTRLTVV.

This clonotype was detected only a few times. In DNA form, the CDR3 reads TGCAGTGCGAGAAGGACAGGGTGGTCCGGGGAGCTGTTTTTT. Protein product: CSARRTGWSGELFF. The chain couples TRBV20-1 to TRBJ2-2, with 8 bases that match TRBD1. With V trimmed by 6 bases and J by 6 bases, 9 bases remained unmatched. From germline, CDR1 is DFQATT and CDR2 SNEGSKA (reference sequence). This CDR3 has 14 residues.

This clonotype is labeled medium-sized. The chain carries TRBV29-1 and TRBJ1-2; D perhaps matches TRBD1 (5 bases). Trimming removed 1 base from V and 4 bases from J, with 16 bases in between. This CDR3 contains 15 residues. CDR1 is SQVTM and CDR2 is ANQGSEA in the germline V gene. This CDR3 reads CSVEVGGFPRYGYTF. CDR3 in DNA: TGCAGCGTTGAAGTTGGGGGGTTCCCTCGCTATGGCTACACCTTC.

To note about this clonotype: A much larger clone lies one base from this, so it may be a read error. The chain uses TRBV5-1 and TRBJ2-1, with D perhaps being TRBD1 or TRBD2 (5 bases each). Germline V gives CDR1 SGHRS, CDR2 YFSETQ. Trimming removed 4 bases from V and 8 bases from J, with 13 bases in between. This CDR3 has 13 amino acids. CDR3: CASSPGPPDEQFF. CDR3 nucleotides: TGCGCCAGCAGCCCGGGGCCCCCGGATGAGCAGTTCTTC.

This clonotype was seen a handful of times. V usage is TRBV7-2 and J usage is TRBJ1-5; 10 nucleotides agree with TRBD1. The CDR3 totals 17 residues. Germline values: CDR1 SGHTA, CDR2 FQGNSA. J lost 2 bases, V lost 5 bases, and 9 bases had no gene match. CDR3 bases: TGTGCCAGCAGCCCCGGGACAGGGGATTTGTGCAATCAGCCCCAGCATTTT. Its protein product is CASSPGTGDLCNQPQHF.